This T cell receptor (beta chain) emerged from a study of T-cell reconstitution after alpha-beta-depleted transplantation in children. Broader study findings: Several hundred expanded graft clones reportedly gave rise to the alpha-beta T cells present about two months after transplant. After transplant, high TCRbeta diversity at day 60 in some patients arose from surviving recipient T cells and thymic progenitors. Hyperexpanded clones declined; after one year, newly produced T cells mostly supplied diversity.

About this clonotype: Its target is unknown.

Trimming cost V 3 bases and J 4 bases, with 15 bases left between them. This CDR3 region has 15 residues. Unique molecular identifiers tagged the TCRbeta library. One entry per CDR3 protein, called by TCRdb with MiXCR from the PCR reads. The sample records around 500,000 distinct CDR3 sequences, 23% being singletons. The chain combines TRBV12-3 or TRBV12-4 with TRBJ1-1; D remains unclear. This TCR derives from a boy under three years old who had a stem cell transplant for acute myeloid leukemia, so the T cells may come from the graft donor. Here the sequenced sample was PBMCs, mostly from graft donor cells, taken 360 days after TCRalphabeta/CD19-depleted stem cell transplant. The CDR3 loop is CASSLVSGGVTEAFF. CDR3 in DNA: TGTGCCAGCAGTTTGGTCTCAGGAGGCGTCACTGAAGCTTTCTTT.